This T cell receptor (beta chain) was identified in a study of blood T cell repertoires in COVID-19. Across the study: Spain, Italy and the United States supplied samples that represented acute and convalescent COVID-19.

Which cohort a participant joined came from the clinical history participants gave. Trimming shortened V by 1 base and J by 7 bases, and 5 bases separated the two germline ends. Germline CDR1 is SGHTA and CDR2 is FQGNSA. The CDR3 has 12 amino acids. Authors' processing steps: Estimation of nucleated cell counts was performed using reference gene primer amplification. Clones were sequenced by immunoSEQ multiplex PCR, and TCRdb holds only the in-frame ones, with some missing. V and J calls and clone size are given by that table; D and trimming were obtained from the DNA. The sample has some 300,000 clones; roughly 90% are singletons.

The source is a woman aged 25 to 39 who had recovered from COVID-19. The source material was PBMCs or T cells enriched from blood (not recorded which). The chain combines TRBV7-2 with TRBJ1-5, with D uncertain. Written as DNA, the CDR3 is TGTGCCAGCAGCTTAGGCGAACAGCCCCAGCATTTT. It translates to CASSLGEQPQHF.